This entry features one TCR beta chain sequence. The antigen remains unidentified. Only in-frame clones appear in the TCRdb table, and some are missing; sequencing was by immunoSEQ multiplex PCR. The table has about 690,000 clones, 90% seen once; the top ten hold 34%. The sample comes from a study of shared clonotypes between healthy human individuals. Study context: Donor ages ranged 18 to 49 years: a couple of women, a few men.

General study points: Larger richness was generally estimated for naive than memory subsets. An expected dependence of interdonor clonotype sharing on sequencing depth was noted.

Unmatched junction bases numbered 6, after V lost 3 bases and J lost 5 bases. CDR3 size: 15 residues. Per the germline V gene, CDR1 is SGDLS and CDR2 is YYNGEE. The sequence derives from a man aged 18 to 29 in good health. Some clones in this sample may be carry-over from other donors' samples. The rearrangement links TRBV9 to TRBJ2-5; TRBD2 matches at 11 bases. The sequenced sample consisted of memory CD8+ T cells from PBMCs. Stated subset: CD45RO+ cells pooled with CCR7-negative TemRA cells. The CDR3: CASSAGLAGRETQYF. The CDR3 region has the DNA TGTGCCAGCAGCGCCGGACTAGCGGGTAGGGAGACCCAGTACTTC.